This TCR beta chain was found in a study of Ad26.COV2.S vaccination and SARS-CoV-2 variants. Treatment: around 19 received Ad26.COV2.S at low or high dose, single or two shots; about five received placebo; per-sample allocation not given. The samples date from day 63 after the first vaccine or placebo injection. Adults aged 18-55 years in Boston included the donor. Study results and limitations: Spike-specific TCR breadth was greater in vaccine than placebo recipients.

Remarks on this clone: What it binds is unknown.

Profiling relied on immunoSEQ multiplex PCR, and the TCRdb table lists in-frame clones only, not all of them. Found here are around 400,000 clones, 90% of them singletons; the top ten hold roughly an eighth. The CDR3 has 16 amino acids. Trimming at V came to 5 bases and at J to 7 bases, leaving 12 bases not matched to a gene. Germline V CDR1 and CDR2: SGHTS, YDEGEE. The receptor comes from a person between 18 and 65 years old who received the Ad26.COV2.S COVID-19 vaccine or a placebo. Sequencing used peripheral blood, obtained in a trial of Ad26.COV2.S vaccine versus placebo. This sequence joins TRBV5-8 and TRBJ1-5; the match to TRBD1 covers 10 bases. DNA of the CDR3: TGTGCCAGCAGGAAGATAAAGGACAGGGGGGGGCAGCCCCAGCATTTT. Translation gives CASRKIKDRGGQPQHF.